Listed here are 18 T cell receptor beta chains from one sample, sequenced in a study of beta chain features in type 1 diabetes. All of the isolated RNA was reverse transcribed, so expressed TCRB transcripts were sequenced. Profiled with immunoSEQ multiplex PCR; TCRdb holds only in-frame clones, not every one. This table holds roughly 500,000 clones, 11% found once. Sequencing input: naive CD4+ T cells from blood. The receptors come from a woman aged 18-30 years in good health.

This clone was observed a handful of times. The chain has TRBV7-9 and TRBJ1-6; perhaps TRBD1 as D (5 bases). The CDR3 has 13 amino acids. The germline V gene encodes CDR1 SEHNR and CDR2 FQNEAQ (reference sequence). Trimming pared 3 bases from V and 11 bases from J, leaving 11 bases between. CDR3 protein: CASSFEGKPPLHF. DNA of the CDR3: TGTGCCAGCAGCTTTGAGGGGAAACCACCCCTCCACTTT.

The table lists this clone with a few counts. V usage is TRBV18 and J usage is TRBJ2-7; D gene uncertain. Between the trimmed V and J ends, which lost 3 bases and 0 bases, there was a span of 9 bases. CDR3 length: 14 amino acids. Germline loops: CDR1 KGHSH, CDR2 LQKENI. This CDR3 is CASSPLEASYEQYF. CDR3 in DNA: TGTGCCAGCTCACCGCTTGAGGCCTCCTACGAGCAGTACTTC.

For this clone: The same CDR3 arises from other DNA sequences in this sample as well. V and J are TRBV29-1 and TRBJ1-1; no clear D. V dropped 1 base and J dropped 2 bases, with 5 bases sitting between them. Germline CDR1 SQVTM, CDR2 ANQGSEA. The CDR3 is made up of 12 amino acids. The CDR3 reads CSVEGGNTEAFF. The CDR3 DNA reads TGCAGCGTTGAAGGGGGTAACACTGAAGCTTTCTTT. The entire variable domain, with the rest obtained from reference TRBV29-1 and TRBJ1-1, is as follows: SAVISQKPSRDICQRGTSLTIQCQVDSQVTMMFWYRQQPGQSLTLIATANQGSEATYESGFVIDKFPISRPNLTFSTLTVSNMSPEDSSIYLCSVEGGNTEAFFGQGTRLTVV.

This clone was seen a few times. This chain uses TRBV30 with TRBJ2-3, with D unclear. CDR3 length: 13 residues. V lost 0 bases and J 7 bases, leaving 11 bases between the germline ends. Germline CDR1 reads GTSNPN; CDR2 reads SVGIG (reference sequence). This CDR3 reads CAWSVGLGNTQYF. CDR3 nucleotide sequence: TGTGCCTGGAGTGTAGGTTTAGGAAATACGCAGTATTTT.

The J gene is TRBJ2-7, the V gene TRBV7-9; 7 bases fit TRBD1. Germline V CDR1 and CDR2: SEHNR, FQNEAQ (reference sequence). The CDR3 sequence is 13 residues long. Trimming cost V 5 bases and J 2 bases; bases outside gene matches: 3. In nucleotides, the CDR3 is TGTGCCAGCAGCCGGGACAGCACCTACGAGCAGTACTTC. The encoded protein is CASSRDSTYEQYF.

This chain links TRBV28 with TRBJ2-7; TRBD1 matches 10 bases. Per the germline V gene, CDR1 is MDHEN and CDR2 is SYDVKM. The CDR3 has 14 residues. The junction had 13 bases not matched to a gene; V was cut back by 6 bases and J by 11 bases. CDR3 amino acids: CASRAGTGVTEEYV. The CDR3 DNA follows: TGTGCCAGCAGAGCCGGGACAGGGGTAACGGAAGAGTACGTC.

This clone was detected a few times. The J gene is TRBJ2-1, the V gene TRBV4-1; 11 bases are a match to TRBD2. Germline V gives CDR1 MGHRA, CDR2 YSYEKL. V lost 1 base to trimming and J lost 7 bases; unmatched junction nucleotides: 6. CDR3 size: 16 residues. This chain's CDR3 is CASSQVAGGPWNEQFF. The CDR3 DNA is TGCGCCAGCAGCCAAGTAGCGGGGGGGCCGTGGAATGAGCAGTTCTTC.

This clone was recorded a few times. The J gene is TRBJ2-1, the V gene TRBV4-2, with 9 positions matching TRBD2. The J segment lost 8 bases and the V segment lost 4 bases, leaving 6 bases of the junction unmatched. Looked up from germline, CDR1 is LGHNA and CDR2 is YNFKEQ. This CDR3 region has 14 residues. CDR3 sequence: CASSRGLAGHEQFF. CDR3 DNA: TGTGCCAGCAGCCGGGGACTAGCCGGACATGAGCAGTTCTTC.

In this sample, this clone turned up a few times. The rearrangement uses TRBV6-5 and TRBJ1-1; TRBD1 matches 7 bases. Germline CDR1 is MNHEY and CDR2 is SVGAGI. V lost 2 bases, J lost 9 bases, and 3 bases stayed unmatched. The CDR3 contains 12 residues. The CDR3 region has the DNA TGTGCCAGCAGTTACCCGACAGGGAAAGCTTTCTTT. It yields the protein CASSYPTGKAFF.

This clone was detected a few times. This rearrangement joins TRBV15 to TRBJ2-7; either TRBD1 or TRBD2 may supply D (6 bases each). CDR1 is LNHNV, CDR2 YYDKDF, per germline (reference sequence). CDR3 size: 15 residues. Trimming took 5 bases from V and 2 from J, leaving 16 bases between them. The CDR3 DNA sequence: TGTGCCACCAGCCGGGGGACAAGATCCACCTACGAGCAGTACGTC. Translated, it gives CATSRGTRSTYEQYV.

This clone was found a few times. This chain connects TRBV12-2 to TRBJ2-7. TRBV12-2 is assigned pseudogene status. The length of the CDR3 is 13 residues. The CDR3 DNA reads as TGTGCAAGTCGCAAGCCCTCGCTCTACGAGCAGTACGTC. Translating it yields CASRKPSLYEQYV.

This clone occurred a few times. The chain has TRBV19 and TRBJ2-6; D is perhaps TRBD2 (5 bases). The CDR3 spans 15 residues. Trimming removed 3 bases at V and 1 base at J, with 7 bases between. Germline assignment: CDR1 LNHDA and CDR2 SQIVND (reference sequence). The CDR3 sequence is CASSMPGSGANVLTF. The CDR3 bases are TGTGCCAGTAGTATGCCGGGGTCTGGGGCCAACGTCCTGACTTTC.

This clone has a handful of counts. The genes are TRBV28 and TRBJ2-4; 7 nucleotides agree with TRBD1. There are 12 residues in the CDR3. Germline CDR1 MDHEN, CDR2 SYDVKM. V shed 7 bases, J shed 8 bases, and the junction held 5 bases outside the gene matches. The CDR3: CASNRGTDIQYF. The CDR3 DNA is TGTGCCAGCAACAGGGGTACTGACATTCAGTACTTC.

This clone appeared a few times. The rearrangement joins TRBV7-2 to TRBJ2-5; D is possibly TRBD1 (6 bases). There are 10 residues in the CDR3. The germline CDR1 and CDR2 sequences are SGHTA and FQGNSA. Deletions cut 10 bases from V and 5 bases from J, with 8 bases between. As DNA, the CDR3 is TGTGCCACCAGGGGTGAGACCCAGTACTTC. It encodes CATRGETQYF.

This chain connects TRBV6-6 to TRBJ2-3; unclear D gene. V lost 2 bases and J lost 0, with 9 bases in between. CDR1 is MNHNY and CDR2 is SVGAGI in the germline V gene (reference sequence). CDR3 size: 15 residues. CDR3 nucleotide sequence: TGTGCCAGCAGTTACATGTACTCTAGCACAGATACGCAGTATTTT. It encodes CASSYMYSSTDTQYF.

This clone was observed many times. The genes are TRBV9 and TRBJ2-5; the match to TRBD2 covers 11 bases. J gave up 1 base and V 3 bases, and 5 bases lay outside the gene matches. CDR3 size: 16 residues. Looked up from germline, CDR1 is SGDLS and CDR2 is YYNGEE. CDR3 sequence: CASSARLAGFQETQYF. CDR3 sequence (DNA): TGTGCCAGCAGCGCACGACTAGCGGGGTTCCAAGAGACCCAGTACTTC.

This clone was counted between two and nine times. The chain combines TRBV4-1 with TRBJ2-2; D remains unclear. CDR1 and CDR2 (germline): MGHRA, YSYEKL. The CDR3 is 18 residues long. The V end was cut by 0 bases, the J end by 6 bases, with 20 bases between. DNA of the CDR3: TGCGCCAGCAGCCAAGATGTTTTTCTGGTGACCCCGTCCGGGGAGCTGTTTTTT. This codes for CASSQDVFLVTPSGELFF.

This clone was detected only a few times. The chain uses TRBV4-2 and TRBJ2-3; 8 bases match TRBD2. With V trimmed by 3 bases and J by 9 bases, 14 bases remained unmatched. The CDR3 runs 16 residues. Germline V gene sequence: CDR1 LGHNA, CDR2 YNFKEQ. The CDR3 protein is CASSHPEASGSSTQYF. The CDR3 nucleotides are TGTGCCAGCAGCCACCCCGAGGCTAGCGGGTCCAGCACGCAGTATTTT.